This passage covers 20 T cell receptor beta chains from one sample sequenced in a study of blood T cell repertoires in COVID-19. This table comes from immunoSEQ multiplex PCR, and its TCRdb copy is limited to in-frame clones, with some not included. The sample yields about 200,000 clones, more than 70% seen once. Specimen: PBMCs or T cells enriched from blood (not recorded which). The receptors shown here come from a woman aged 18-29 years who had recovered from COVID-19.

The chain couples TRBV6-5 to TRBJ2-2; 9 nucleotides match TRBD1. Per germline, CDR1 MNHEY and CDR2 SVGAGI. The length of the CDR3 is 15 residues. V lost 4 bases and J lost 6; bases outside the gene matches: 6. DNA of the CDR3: TGTGCCAGCAGTTCGGGACAGGGACCCGCCGGGGAGCTGTTTTTT. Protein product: CASSSGQGPAGELFF.

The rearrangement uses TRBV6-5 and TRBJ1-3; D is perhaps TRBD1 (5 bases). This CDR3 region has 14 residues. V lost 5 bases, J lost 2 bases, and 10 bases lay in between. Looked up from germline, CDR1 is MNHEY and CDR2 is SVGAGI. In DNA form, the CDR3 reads TGTGCCAGCAGTATGACAGAGGCTGGAAACACCATATATTTT. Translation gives CASSMTEAGNTIYF.

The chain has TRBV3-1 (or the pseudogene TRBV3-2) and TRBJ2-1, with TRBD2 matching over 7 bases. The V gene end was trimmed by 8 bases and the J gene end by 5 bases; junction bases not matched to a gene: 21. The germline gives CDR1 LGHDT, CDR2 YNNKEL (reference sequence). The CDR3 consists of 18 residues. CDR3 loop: CASSQDLRLAKIHNEQFF. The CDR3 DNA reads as TGTGCCAGCTCACAAGATCTAAGACTAGCAAAAATTCACAATGAGCAGTTCTTC.

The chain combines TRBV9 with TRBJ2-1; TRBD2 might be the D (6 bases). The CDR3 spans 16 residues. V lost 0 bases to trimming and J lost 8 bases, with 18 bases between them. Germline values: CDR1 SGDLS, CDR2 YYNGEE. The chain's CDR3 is CASSVGDWPGVYEQFF. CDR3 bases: TGTGCCAGCAGCGTAGGGGACTGGCCCGGGGTTTATGAGCAGTTCTTC. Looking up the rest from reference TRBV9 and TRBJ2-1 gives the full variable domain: DSGVTQTPKHLITATGQRVTLRCSPRSGDLSVYWYQQSLDQGLQFLIQYYNGEERAKGNILERFSAQQFPDLHSELNLSSLELGDSALYFCASSVGDWPGVYEQFFGPGTRLTVL.

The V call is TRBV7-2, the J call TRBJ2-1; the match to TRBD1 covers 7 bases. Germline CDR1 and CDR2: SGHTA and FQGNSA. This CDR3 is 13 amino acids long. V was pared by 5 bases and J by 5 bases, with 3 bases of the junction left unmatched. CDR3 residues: CASSVGQDNEQFF. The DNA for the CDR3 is TGTGCCAGCAGCGTAGGACAGGACAATGAGCAGTTCTTC.

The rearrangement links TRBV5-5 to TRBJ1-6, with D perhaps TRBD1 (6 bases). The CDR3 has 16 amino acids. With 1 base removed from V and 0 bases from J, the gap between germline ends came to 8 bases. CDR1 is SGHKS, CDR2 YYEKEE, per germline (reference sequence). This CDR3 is CASSLWGRSYNSPLHF. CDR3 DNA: TGTGCCAGCAGCTTGTGGGGGCGCTCCTATAATTCACCCCTCCACTTT. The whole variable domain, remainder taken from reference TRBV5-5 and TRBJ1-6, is DAGVTQSPTHLIKTRGQQVTLRCSPISGHKSVSWYQQVLGQGPQFIFQYYEKEERGRGNFPDRFSARQFPNYSSELNVNALLLGDSALYLCASSLWGRSYNSPLHFGNGTRLTVT.

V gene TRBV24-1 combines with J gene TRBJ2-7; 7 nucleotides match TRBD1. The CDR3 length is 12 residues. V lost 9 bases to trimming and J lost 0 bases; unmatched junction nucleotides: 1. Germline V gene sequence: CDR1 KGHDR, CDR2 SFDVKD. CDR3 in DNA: TGTGCCACCGGGGACAGCTCCTACGAGCAGTACTTC. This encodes CATGDSSYEQYF.

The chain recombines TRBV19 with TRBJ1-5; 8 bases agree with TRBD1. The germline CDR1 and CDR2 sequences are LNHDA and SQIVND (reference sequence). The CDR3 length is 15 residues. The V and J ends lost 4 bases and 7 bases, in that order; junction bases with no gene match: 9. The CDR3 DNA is TGTGCCAGTAGTACCTTCGGACAGGGAATCCAGCCCCAGCATTTT. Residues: CASSTFGQGIQPQHF.

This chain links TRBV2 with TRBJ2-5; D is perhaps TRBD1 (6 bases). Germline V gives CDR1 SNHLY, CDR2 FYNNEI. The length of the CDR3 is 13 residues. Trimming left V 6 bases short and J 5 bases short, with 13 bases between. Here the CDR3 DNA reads TGTGCCAGCAGAAACCAGGGGTTCGAGACCCAGTACTTC. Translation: CASRNQGFETQYF.

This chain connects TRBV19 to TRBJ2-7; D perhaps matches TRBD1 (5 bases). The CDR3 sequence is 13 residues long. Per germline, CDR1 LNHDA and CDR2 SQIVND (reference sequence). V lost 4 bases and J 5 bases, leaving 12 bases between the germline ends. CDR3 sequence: CASSRTSANEQYF. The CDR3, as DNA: TGTGCCAGTAGTAGGACAAGCGCCAACGAGCAGTACTTC.

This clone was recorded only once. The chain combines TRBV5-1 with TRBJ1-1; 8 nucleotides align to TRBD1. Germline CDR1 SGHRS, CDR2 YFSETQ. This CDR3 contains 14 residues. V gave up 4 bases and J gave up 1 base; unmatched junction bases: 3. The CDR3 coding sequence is TGCGCCAGCAGCATTACAGGGGGGAACACTGAAGCTTTCTTT. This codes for CASSITGGNTEAFF.

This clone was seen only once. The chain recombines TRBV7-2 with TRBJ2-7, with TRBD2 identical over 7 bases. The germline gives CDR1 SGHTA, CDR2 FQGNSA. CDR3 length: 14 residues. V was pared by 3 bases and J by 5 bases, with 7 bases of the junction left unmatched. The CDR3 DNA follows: TGTGCCAGCAGCTTCAACGGGGGGTTCGACGAGCAGTACTTC. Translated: CASSFNGGFDEQYF.

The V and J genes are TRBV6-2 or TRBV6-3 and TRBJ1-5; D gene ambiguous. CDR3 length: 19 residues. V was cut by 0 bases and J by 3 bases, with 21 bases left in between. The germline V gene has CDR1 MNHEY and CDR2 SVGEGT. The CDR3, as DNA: TGTGCCAGCAGTTACTCAATGGGGAGAGAACACATATACAATCAGCCCCAGCATTTT. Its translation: CASSYSMGREHIYNQPQHF.

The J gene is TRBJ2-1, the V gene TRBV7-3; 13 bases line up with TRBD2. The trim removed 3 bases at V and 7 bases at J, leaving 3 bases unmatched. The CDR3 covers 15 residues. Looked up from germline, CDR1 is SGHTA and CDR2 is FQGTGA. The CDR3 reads CASSFTSGRGNEQFF. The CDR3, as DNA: TGTGCCAGCAGCTTTACTAGCGGGAGGGGGAATGAGCAGTTCTTC.

CDR3 nucleotide sequence: TGTGCCAGCAGCCAAAGATCAGTTGTAGGCTACACCTTC. Amino acid sequence: CASSQRSVVGYTF. V gene TRBV3-1 (or the pseudogene TRBV3-2) combines with J gene TRBJ1-2; D unresolved. V was trimmed by 2 bases and J by 8 bases, leaving 12 bases between them. The CDR3 covers 13 residues. Germline V CDR1 and CDR2: LGHDT, YNNKEL (reference sequence).

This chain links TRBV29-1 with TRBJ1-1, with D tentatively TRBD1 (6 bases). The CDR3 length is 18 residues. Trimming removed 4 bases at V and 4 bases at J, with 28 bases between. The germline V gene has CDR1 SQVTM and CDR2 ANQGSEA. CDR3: CSVGPPRTGRRASTEAFF. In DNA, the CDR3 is TGCAGCGTTGGTCCCCCCCGTACAGGGCGACGCGCGAGCACTGAAGCTTTCTTT.

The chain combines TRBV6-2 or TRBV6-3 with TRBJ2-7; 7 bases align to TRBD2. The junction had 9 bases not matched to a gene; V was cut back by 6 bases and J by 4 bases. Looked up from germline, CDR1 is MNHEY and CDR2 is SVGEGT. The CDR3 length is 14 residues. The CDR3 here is CASSHELGGYEQYF. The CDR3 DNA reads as TGTGCCAGCAGCCACGAGCTGGGGGGGTACGAGCAGTACTTC.

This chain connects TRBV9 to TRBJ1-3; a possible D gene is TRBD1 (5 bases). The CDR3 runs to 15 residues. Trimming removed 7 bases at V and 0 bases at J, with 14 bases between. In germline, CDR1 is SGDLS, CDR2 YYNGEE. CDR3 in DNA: TGTGCCAGCGGGGCCTCCTCGAGCTCTGGAAACACCATATATTTT. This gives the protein CASGASSSSGNTIYF. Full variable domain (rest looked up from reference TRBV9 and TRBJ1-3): DSGVTQTPKHLITATGQRVTLRCSPRSGDLSVYWYQQSLDQGLQFLIQYYNGEERAKGNILERFSAQQFPDLHSELNLSSLELGDSALYFCASGASSSSGNTIYFGEGSWLTVV.

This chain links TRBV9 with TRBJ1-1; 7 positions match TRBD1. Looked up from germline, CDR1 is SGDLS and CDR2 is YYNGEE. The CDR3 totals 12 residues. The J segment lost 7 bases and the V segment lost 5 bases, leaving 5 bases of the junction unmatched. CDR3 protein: CASREGANEAFF. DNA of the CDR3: TGTGCCAGCAGGGAGGGGGCAAATGAAGCTTTCTTT.

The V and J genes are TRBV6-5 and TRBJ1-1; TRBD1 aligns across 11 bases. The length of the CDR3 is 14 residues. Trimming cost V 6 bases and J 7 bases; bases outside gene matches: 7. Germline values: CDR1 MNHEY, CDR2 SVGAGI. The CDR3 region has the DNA TGTGCCAGCAGCCGGACAGGGGGCGGAGGTGAAGCTTTCTTT. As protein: CASSRTGGGGEAFF.